The 3 T cell receptor beta chains in this list originate from one sample, sequenced in a study of T cell responses to AZD1222 COVID-19 vaccine. Using immunoSEQ multiplex PCR, the repertoire was profiled, and TCRdb retains in-frame clones only, with some absent. The sample shows about 160,000 clones, around nine tenths of them seen only once. This sample comprised peripheral blood, obtained 28 days after the second AZD1222 dose. These receptors all come from an adult who received the AZD1222 COVID-19 vaccine.

As concerns this clone: Other DNA variants within this sample encode the same CDR3. The J gene is TRBJ2-7, the V gene TRBV6-5; TRBD2 is a possible D gene (5 bases). CDR1 is MNHEY, CDR2 SVGAGI, per germline. This CDR3 region has 11 residues. V was trimmed by 6 bases and J by 3 bases, leaving 6 bases between them. CDR3 amino acids: CASSGDYEQYF. The CDR3 DNA sequence: TGTGCCAGCAGCGGGGACTACGAGCAGTACTTC.

The sample holds one count of this clone. CDR3 sequence: CASSSSDRGETQYF. The CDR3 DNA is TGTGCCAGCAGCTCCTCGGACAGGGGGGAGACCCAGTACTTC. The chain combines TRBV11-2 with TRBJ2-5; TRBD1 matches at 10 bases. J gave up 5 bases and V 4 bases, and 4 bases lay outside the gene matches. CDR3 length: 14 residues. Looked up from germline, CDR1 is SGHAT and CDR2 is FQNNGV. Full variable domain (rest looked up from reference TRBV11-2 and TRBJ2-5): EAGVAQSPRYKIIEKRQSVAFWCNPISGHATLYWYQQILGQGPKLLIQFQNNGVVDDSQLPKDRFSAERLKGVDSTLKIQPAKLEDSAVYLCASSSSDRGETQYFGPGTRLLVL.

CDR3 loop: CASSVEAGGYGYTF. DNA of the CDR3: TGTGCCAGCAGCGTAGAGGCAGGGGGGTATGGCTACACCTTC. This sequence joins TRBV9 and TRBJ1-2; TRBD1 matches at 7 bases. The germline gives CDR1 SGDLS, CDR2 YYNGEE. This CDR3 spans 14 amino acids. The V gene end was trimmed by 0 bases and the J gene end by 5 bases; junction bases not matched to a gene: 4. The entire variable domain, with the rest obtained from reference TRBV9 and TRBJ1-2, is as follows: DSGVTQTPKHLITATGQRVTLRCSPRSGDLSVYWYQQSLDQGLQFLIQYYNGEERAKGNILERFSAQQFPDLHSELNLSSLELGDSALYFCASSVEAGGYGYTFGSGTRLTVV.